Reported below is one T cell receptor beta chain. As yet, its antigen is unknown. This record comes from a study of STAT5B mutations in CD4+ large granular lymphocyte leukemia. The study, taken as a whole, reports: TRBV06-family usage was enriched in top patient clones (8/27) versus controls (2/35). Patient CD4-sorted repertoires stayed more clonal than healthy ones after leukemic-clone removal. Less than 30% of private leukemic clonotypes occurred rarely in other patients' non-leukemic repertoires.

This was a survey-level run. Generated by immunoSEQ multiplex PCR, the TCRdb table keeps only in-frame clones and is missing some. The table lists 30,000 to 40,000 clones, 70% to 90% of them singletons. Trimming left V 0 bases short and J 6 bases short, with 14 bases between. CDR1 and CDR2 from the germline V gene are MNHEY and SVGAGI. The CDR3 covers 15 residues. The sequence was collected from a human donor in good health. The chain has TRBV6-5 and TRBJ1-2, with D hard to call. The source material was CD4+ T cells from blood buffy coats. CDR3: CASSYSPAASDGYTF. CDR3 nucleotides: TGTGCCAGCAGTTACTCACCAGCCGCTAGTGATGGCTACACCTTC.